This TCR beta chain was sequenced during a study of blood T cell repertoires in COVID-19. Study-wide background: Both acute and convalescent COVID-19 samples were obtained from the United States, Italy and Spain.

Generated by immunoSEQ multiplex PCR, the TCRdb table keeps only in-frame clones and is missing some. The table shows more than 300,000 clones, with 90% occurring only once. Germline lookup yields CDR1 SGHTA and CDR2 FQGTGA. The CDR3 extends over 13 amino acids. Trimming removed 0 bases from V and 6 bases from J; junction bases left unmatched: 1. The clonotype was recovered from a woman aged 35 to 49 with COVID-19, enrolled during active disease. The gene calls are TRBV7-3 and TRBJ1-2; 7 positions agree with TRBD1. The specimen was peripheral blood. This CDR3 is CASSLTRGHGYTF. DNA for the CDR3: TGTGCCAGCAGCTTAACTAGGGGGCATGGCTACACCTTC.